The next 15 T cell receptor beta chains were all read from a single sample in a study of OX40 agonist ivuxolimab in advanced cancers. Sequencing was performed with immunoSEQ multiplex PCR; in TCRdb, only in-frame clones are kept and a portion is missing. The profile shows roughly 80,000 clones, approximately 84% of them singletons. This specimen was CD4+ or CD8+ T cells sorted from blood, taken in a trial of the OX40 agonist ivuxolimab. All receptors derive from an adult with an advanced solid tumor such as melanoma, head and neck, liver or kidney cancer.

The chain employs TRBV7-8 and TRBJ1-6, with D maybe TRBD1 (5 bases). This CDR3 has 16 amino acids. Per the germline V gene, CDR1 is SGHVS and CDR2 is FQNEAQ. Trimming took 2 bases from V and 10 from J, leaving 18 bases between them. The CDR3 nucleotides are TGTGCCAGCAGCTTAAAGGCCAAGGGGAATGGCTCACCCCTCCACTTT. It codes for CASSLKAKGNGSPLHF.

This chain uses TRBV6-1 with TRBJ1-4; D may be TRBD1 (6 bases). There are 12 residues in the CDR3. Per germline, CDR1 MNHNS and CDR2 SASEGT. V lost 9 bases and J 7 bases, leaving 12 bases between the germline ends. The DNA for the CDR3 is TGTGCCAGTGGTCAGGGGCGTGAAAAACTGTTTTTT. As protein: CASGQGREKLFF.

The rearrangement uses TRBV9 and TRBJ2-3; D is possibly TRBD1 (6 bases). V gave up 4 bases and J gave up 1 base, with 13 bases separating them. CDR3 length: 15 amino acids. From germline, CDR1 is SGDLS and CDR2 YYNGEE. The CDR3 reads CASSPRGSGTDTQYF. The CDR3 DNA reads TGTGCCAGCAGCCCAAGGGGGAGTGGCACAGATACGCAGTATTTT.

This chain joins TRBV7-3 and TRBJ1-1; tentatively, D is TRBD1 (5 bases). The CDR3 is 15 residues long. V was trimmed by 2 bases and J by 3 bases, leaving 13 bases between them. CDR1 is SGHTA and CDR2 is FQGTGA in the germline V gene. CDR3: CASSLWGGGDTEAFF. CDR3 nucleotide sequence: TGTGCCAGCAGCTTATGGGGCGGAGGCGACACTGAAGCTTTCTTT.

The V and J genes are TRBV2 and TRBJ2-5, with D perhaps TRBD1 (6 bases). V was cut by 4 bases and J by 4 bases, with 10 bases left in between. Germline CDR1 reads SNHLY; CDR2 reads FYNNEI. The CDR3 runs 13 residues. In nucleotides, the CDR3 is TGTGCCAGCAGTGGTCCAGGGGTAGAGACCCAGTACTTC. Its protein is CASSGPGVETQYF.

In this sample, this clone turned up once. V usage is TRBV28 and J usage is TRBJ1-5; 12 nucleotides align to TRBD1. The CDR3 consists of 18 residues. V lost 5 bases, J lost 7 bases, and 15 bases stayed unmatched. Germline CDR1 MDHEN, CDR2 SYDVKM. CDR3 coding DNA: TGTGCCAGCAGTCTACCCGGGACAGGGGGCAGTCGATGGCAGCCCCAGCATTTT. Translated, it gives CASSLPGTGGSRWQPQHF.

Comment on this clone: This may be a read error, as it is one base from a much larger clone. This chain links TRBV2 with TRBJ1-6; D remains ambiguous. Per germline, CDR1 SNHLY and CDR2 FYNNEI. Deletions cut 7 bases from V and 7 bases from J, with 20 bases between. This CDR3 contains 16 residues. CDR3 residues: CASKGGAFTRNSPLHF. DNA of the CDR3: TGTGCCAGCAAAGGAGGAGCATTTACGAGGAATTCACCCCTCCACTTT.

The chain uses TRBV5-1 and TRBJ2-1; 13 bases fit TRBD2. This CDR3 comprises 15 residues. CDR1 SGHRS and CDR2 YFSETQ come from the germline V gene. The junction had 3 bases not matched to a gene; V was cut back by 1 base and J by 8 bases. CDR3 DNA: TGCGCCAGCAGCTTGACTAGCGGGGGGGCAGATGAGCAGTTCTTC. Protein: CASSLTSGGADEQFF. Drawing the rest from reference TRBV5-1 and TRBJ2-1, the complete variable domain is KAGVTQTPRYLIKTRGQQVTLSCSPISGHRSVSWYQQTPGQGLQFLFEYFSETQRNKGNFPGRFSGRQFSNSRSEMNVSTLELGDSALYLCASSLTSGGADEQFFGPGTRLTVL.

The V and J genes are TRBV2 and TRBJ1-5; D not resolved. The V end was cut by 2 bases, the J end by 0 bases, with 5 bases between. Looked up from germline, CDR1 is SNHLY and CDR2 is FYNNEI. CDR3 length equals 14 residues. The CDR3 region is CASSETDSNQPQHF. In DNA, the CDR3 is TGTGCCAGCAGTGAAACCGATAGCAATCAGCCCCAGCATTTT. The variable domain in full, completed from reference TRBV2 and TRBJ1-5, reads EPEVTQTPSHQVTQMGQEVILRCVPISNHLYFYWYRQILGQKVEFLVSFYNNEISEKSEIFDDQFSVERPDGSNFTLKIRSTKLEDSAMYFCASSETDSNQPQHFGDGTRLSIL.

The J gene is TRBJ2-1, the V gene TRBV7-3; D unclear. The CDR3 is 13 amino acids. Germline CDR1 and CDR2: SGHTA and FQGTGA. Trimming left V 3 bases short and J 5 bases short, with 8 bases between. As DNA, the CDR3 is TGTGCCAGCAGCTTCTATGAAGACAATGAGCAGTTCTTC. It translates to CASSFYEDNEQFF.

This chain uses TRBV6-5 with TRBJ2-5; D is ambiguous. This CDR3 has 15 residues. Germline V CDR1 and CDR2: MNHEY, SVGAGI. Trimming removed 2 bases at V and 2 bases at J, with 12 bases between. CDR3 in amino acids: CASSYSNSFQETQYF. For the CDR3, the DNA is TGTGCCAGCAGTTACAGCAACAGTTTTCAAGAGACCCAGTACTTC.

The V and J genes are TRBV30 and TRBJ1-1; no definite D call. CDR1 is GTSNPN, CDR2 SVGIG, per germline (reference sequence). The CDR3 consists of 13 residues. V was trimmed by 1 base and J by 6 bases, leaving 12 bases between them. CDR3 bases: TGTGCCTGGAGTGACCGCAGATTTGCTGAAGCTTTCTTT. This encodes CAWSDRRFAEAFF. Using reference TRBV30 and TRBJ1-1 for the parts outside the CDR3, the full variable domain is SQTIHQWPATLVQPVGSPLSLECTVEGTSNPNLYWYRQAAGRGLQLLFYSVGIGQISSEVPQNLSASRPQDRQFILSSKKLLLSDSGFYLCAWSDRRFAEAFFGQGTRLTVV.

This rearrangement joins TRBV10-3 to TRBJ2-3, with D perhaps TRBD1 (10 bases). The ends were cut back, 5 bases at V and 1 base at J, with 22 bases in the middle. The germline gives CDR1 ENHRY, CDR2 SYGVKD. The length of the CDR3 is 18 residues. The CDR3 region has the DNA TGTGCCATCAGTCCGGGACAGGGGAAGCGGGGGGGCACAGATACGCAGTATTTT. This gives the protein CAISPGQGKRGGTDTQYF.

This sequence joins TRBV28 and TRBJ2-7; 9 bases match TRBD1. The CDR3 loop spans 14 amino acids. Germline CDR1 reads MDHEN; CDR2 reads SYDVKM. The ends lost 6 bases at V and 6 bases at J; junction bases unmatched: 9. The DNA of the CDR3 is TGTGCCAGCAGCTCCGGACAGGGGCCACCCGAGCAGTACTTC. Protein: CASSSGQGPPEQYF.

CDR3 protein: CASSRDGQNTEAFF. CDR3 nucleotide sequence: TGCGCCAGCAGCCGGGACGGGCAGAACACTGAAGCTTTCTTT. The V call is TRBV5-1, the J call TRBJ1-1, with D possibly being TRBD1 (5 bases). With 4 bases removed from V and 1 base from J, the gap between germline ends came to 11 bases. The CDR3 has 14 amino acids. Germline CDR1 and CDR2: SGHRS and YFSETQ.